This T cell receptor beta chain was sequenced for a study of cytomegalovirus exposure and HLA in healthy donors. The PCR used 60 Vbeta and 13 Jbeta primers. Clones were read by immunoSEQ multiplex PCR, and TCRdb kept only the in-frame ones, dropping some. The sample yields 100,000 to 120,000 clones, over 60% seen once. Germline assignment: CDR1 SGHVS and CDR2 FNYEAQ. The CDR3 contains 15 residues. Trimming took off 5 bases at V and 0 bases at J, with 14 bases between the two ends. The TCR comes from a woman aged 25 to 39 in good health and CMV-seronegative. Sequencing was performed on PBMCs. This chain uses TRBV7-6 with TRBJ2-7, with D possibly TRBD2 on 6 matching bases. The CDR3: CASSKLAQSSYEQYF. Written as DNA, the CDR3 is TGTGCCAGCAGCAAGCTAGCGCAGAGCTCCTACGAGCAGTACTTC. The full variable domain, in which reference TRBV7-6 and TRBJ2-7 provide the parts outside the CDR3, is GAGVSQSPRYKVTKRGQDVALRCDPISGHVSLYWYRQALGQGPEFLTYFNYEAQQDKSGLPNDRFSAERPEGSISTLTIQRTEQRDSAMYRCASSKLAQSSYEQYFGPGTRLTVT.